The text below deals with one TCR beta chain. Its cognate antigen is unknown. The CDR3 extends over 16 amino acids. CDR1 is MDHEN and CDR2 is SYDVKM in the germline V gene. Trimming removed 4 bases at V and 3 bases at J, with 15 bases between. The data belong to a study of glioma-infiltrating T cells. Overall study findings and caveats: A blood CDR3 motif signature was depleted in highly divergent patients. Non-neoplastic patients had below-expected tissue-blood divergence, while all gliomas exceeded expectation.

Amplification of TCR alpha and beta CDR3 regions from RNA used iRepertoire nested multiplex PCR. TCRdb processed the multiplex PCR reads anew with MiXCR; each CDR3 protein has one entry. The table shows about 380,000 distinct CDR3 sequences, with 41% occurring only once. The material sequenced was glioma tissue, nonneoplastic brain tissue, or PBMCs (not recorded which). This sequence was found in a human donor with low-grade glioma or glioblastoma, undergoing nonglioma brain surgery, or in good health (not recorded which). The V call is TRBV28, the J call TRBJ2-2, with D uncertain. The CDR3 DNA reads as TGTGCCAGCAGTTACGTGTACCCAAGCCACACCGGGGAGCTGTTTTTT. It yields the protein CASSYVYPSHTGELFF.